This is a list of T cell receptor beta chains from one sample in a study of CD8 T cells in Susac syndrome. Each CDR3 protein is one row after TCRdb ran MiXCR on the immunoSEQ multiplex PCR reads. The repertoire holds about 160,000 distinct CDR3 sequences, with about 90% as singletons. What was sequenced was CD4+ T cells from PBMCs. All receptors derive from a human donor in good health. Both conserved end residues are part of each CDR3. The D gene is left open where the match is weak. Clone size is stated in some rows and not others, as once, few, many or a class when expanded.

length: 15; J: TRBJ2-7; D: TRBD1; size: -; V: TRBV3-1; CDR3: CASSPWTGGPYEQYF; DNA: TGTGCCAGCAGCCCCTGGACAGGGGGCCCCTACGAGCAGTACTTC
length: 14; J: TRBJ2-5; D: TRBD2; size: -; V: TRBV2; CDR3: CASSGGLGAETQYF; DNA: TGTGCCAGCAGTGGAGGACTAGGCGCGGAGACCCAGTACTTC
length: 13; J: TRBJ1-1; D: -; size: -; V: TRBV29-1; CDR3: CSVDLRGGTEAFF; DNA: TGCAGCGTTGATCTAAGGGGAGGGACTGAAGCTTTCTTT
length: 17; J: TRBJ2-7; D: TRBD1; size: -; V: TRBV6-1; CDR3: CASSPPYYRDRAYEQYF; DNA: TGTGCCAGCAGTCCCCCTTACTATCGGGACAGGGCCTACGAGCAGTACTTC
length: 13; J: TRBJ2-7; D: -; size: -; V: TRBV6-6; CDR3: CASSSWSTYEQYF; DNA: TGTGCCAGCAGTTCATGGTCTACCTACGAGCAGTACTTC
length: 15; J: TRBJ2-3; D: -; size: -; V: TRBV5-1; CDR3: CASSLGQRGADTQYF; DNA: TGCGCCAGCAGCTTAGGACAGCGGGGCGCAGATACGCAGTATTTT
length: 13; J: TRBJ1-4; D: TRBD1; size: -; V: TRBV27; CDR3: CASSLTGQLKLFF; DNA: TGTGCCAGCAGTCTAACGGGACAGCTAAAACTGTTTTTT
length: 12; J: TRBJ1-1; D: -; size: -; V: TRBV28; CDR3: CASKRVNTEAFF; DNA: TGTGCCAGCAAGCGGGTGAACACTGAAGCTTTCTTT
length: 13; J: TRBJ1-1; D: -; size: -; V: TRBV12-3/TRBV12-4; CDR3: CASSRVANTEAFF; DNA: TGTGCCAGCAGCCGGGTTGCGAACACTGAAGCTTTCTTT
length: 16; J: TRBJ2-1; D: TRBD1; size: -; V: TRBV4-3; CDR3: CASSLAPRGTYNEQFF; DNA: TGCGCCAGCAGCCTAGCCCCCAGGGGGACCTACAATGAGCAGTTCTTC
length: 12; J: TRBJ1-1; D: -; size: -; V: TRBV25-1; CDR3: CASGSGAGKAFF; DNA: TGTGCCAGCGGTTCTGGGGCAGGAAAAGCTTTCTTT
length: 16; J: TRBJ2-1; D: TRBD2; size: -; V: TRBV27; CDR3: CASKTKAAGVGNEQFF; DNA: TGTGCCAGCAAAACCAAGGCAGCGGGAGTGGGTAATGAGCAGTTCTTC
length: 13; J: TRBJ2-5; D: -; size: -; V: TRBV20-1; CDR3: CSPRRAREETQYF; DNA: TGCAGCCCCCGTCGGGCGAGGGAAGAGACCCAGTACTTC
length: 12; J: TRBJ2-7; D: TRBD1; size: few; V: TRBV30; CDR3: CAWKSGGYEQYF; DNA: TGTGCCTGGAAGTCAGGGGGATACGAGCAGTACTTC
length: 15; J: TRBJ2-3; D: TRBD2; size: -; V: TRBV5-1; CDR3: CASSLEPSGADTQYF; DNA: TGCGCCAGCAGCTTGGAACCTAGCGGGGCAGATACGCAGTATTTT
length: 14; J: TRBJ2-1; D: -; size: -; V: TRBV10-1; CDR3: CASRPCGAGNEQFF; DNA: TGCGCCAGCAGACCCTGCGGGGCTGGCAATGAGCAGTTCTTC
length: 15; J: TRBJ1-5; D: -; size: -; V: TRBV7-2; CDR3: CASSLRGGGNQPQHF; DNA: TGTGCCAGCAGCTTAAGGGGAGGGGGCAATCAGCCCCAGCATTTT
length: 15; J: TRBJ2-1; D: -; size: -; V: TRBV6-4; CDR3: CASLGTDSINNEQFF; DNA: TGTGCCAGCCTCGGGACGGACTCGATTAACAATGAGCAGTTCTTC
length: 15; J: TRBJ2-4; D: -; size: few; V: TRBV6-2/TRBV6-3; CDR3: CASSSLGLIKNIQYF; DNA: TGTGCCAGCAGTTCCCTCGGGTTGATCAAAAACATTCAGTACTTC
length: 15; J: TRBJ2-7; D: TRBD1; size: -; V: TRBV18; CDR3: CASSPTGTGSYEQYF; DNA: TGTGCCAGCTCACCAACCGGGACAGGCTCCTACGAGCAGTACTTC
length: 15; J: TRBJ1-1; D: -; size: -; V: TRBV6-2/TRBV6-3; CDR3: CASSYSRGMVTEAFF; DNA: TGTGCCAGCAGTTACTCGAGAGGGATGGTCACTGAAGCTTTCTTT
length: 17; J: TRBJ2-6; D: TRBD1; size: -; V: TRBV2; CDR3: CASDRPGQSSGANVLTF; DNA: TGTGCCAGCGATAGACCGGGACAGAGCTCTGGGGCCAACGTCCTGACTTTC
length: 18; J: TRBJ2-3; D: TRBD2; size: -; V: TRBV28; CDR3: CASSLRRTSGPPEDTQYF; DNA: TGTGCCAGCAGTTTACGGAGGACTAGCGGCCCTCCAGAAGATACGCAGTATTTT
length: 12; J: TRBJ1-5; D: -; size: once; V: TRBV4-1; CDR3: CASSRKGQPQHF; DNA: TGCGCCAGCAGCCGGAAGGGTCAGCCCCAGCATTTT
length: 14; J: TRBJ1-1; D: -; size: -; V: TRBV20-1; CDR3: CSARRPAMNTEAFF; DNA: TGCAGTGCTAGAAGGCCAGCCATGAACACTGAAGCTTTCTTT
length: 15; J: TRBJ1-2; D: -; size: -; V: TRBV5-1; CDR3: CASSQNPDYNYGYTF; DNA: TGCGCCAGCAGTCAAAATCCAGACTATAACTATGGCTACACCTTC
length: 13; J: TRBJ2-7; D: TRBD1; size: -; V: TRBV10-3; CDR3: CAISPDRDHEQYF; DNA: TGTGCCATCAGTCCCGACAGGGATCACGAGCAGTACTTC
length: 13; J: TRBJ1-3; D: -; size: -; V: TRBV14; CDR3: CASSQKIADTIYF; DNA: TGTGCCAGCAGCCAGAAGATAGCAGACACCATATATTTT